A selection of T cell receptor beta chains follows, all from one sample in a study of T cell repertoires in cytomegalovirus infection. Each CDR3 protein gets one entry after TCRdb re-called the reads with MiXCR. This table holds approximately 490,000 distinct CDR3 sequences, about 11% found once. Sequencing was carried out using PBMCs. These receptors all come from a human donor in good health (CMV status not recorded). Some clones in this sample may be carry-over from other donors' samples. CDR3s include the opening cysteine and the closing phenylalanine or tryptophan. The D gene is left open where the match is weak. Expanded clones are given a class, and other clones once, few, many or no size at all.

d_call	v_call	j_call	clone_size	cdr3_aa	cdr3_nt
TRBD1	TRBV30	TRBJ1-3	.	CAWSMDRASGNTIYF	TGTGCCTGGTCTATGGACAGGGCTTCTGGAAACACCATATATTTT
.	TRBV4-2	TRBJ2-2	few	CASSQDPGAGELFF	TGTGCCAGCAGCCAAGATCCGGGCGCCGGGGAGCTGTTTTTT
TRBD2	TRBV6-5	TRBJ2-5	many	CASSYSRIAGVETQYF	TGTGCCAGCAGTTACTCGAGAATAGCGGGGGTGGAGACCCAGTACTTC
TRBD1	TRBV5-1	TRBJ2-1	.	CASSWGQGNNNEQFF	TGCGCCAGCAGCTGGGGACAGGGTAACAACAATGAGCAGTTCTTC
.	TRBV7-3	TRBJ2-2	many	CASSFQHDTGELFF	TGTGCCAGCAGCTTTCAACACGATACCGGGGAGCTGTTTTTT
TRBD1	TRBV20-1	TRBJ1-4	few	CSASKGQVEKLFF	TGCAGTGCCAGTAAGGGACAGGTCGAAAAACTGTTTTTT
TRBD1	TRBV5-4	TRBJ2-5	many	CASSPRDRAQETQYF	TGTGCCAGCAGCCCCCGGGACAGGGCACAAGAGACCCAGTACTTC
TRBD2	TRBV4-2	TRBJ2-6	once	CASSQVSSGGSGANVLTF	TGTGCCAGCAGCCAAGTGTCTAGCGGGGGGTCTGGGGCCAACGTCCTGACTTTC
.	TRBV7-9	TRBJ2-5	many	CASSPPLGSRETQYF	TGTGCCAGCAGCCCTCCCTTGGGTAGTAGAGAGACCCAGTACTTC
TRBD1	TRBV7-2	TRBJ1-1	many	CASSFPGQVMRTEAFF	TGTGCCAGCAGCTTTCCGGGACAGGTAATGCGCACTGAAGCTTTCTTT
TRBD1	TRBV4-2	TRBJ1-6	.	CASSYLDRANSPLHF	TGTGCCAGCAGCTACCTCGACAGGGCGAATTCACCCCTCCACTTT
.	TRBV29-1	TRBJ2-3	many	CSSRTATDTQYF	TGCAGCTCGAGGACTGCCACAGATACGCAGTATTTT
.	TRBV6-6	TRBJ2-5	few	CASRPVQETQYF	TGTGCCAGCAGACCAGTCCAAGAGACCCAGTACTTC
TRBD2	TRBV7-9	TRBJ2-6	many	CASSSTATSGTSGANVLTF	TGTGCCAGCAGCTCAACCGCGACTAGCGGGACCTCTGGTGCCAACGTCCTGACTTTC
TRBD2	TRBV7-9	TRBJ2-2	many	CASSRTSGGRNTGELFF	TGTGCCAGCAGCCGGACTAGCGGGGGGCGAAACACCGGGGAGCTGTTTTTT
.	TRBV19	TRBJ1-5	.	CATALGGNQPQHF	TGTGCCACTGCATTGGGAGGCAATCAGCCCCAGCATTTT
TRBD2	TRBV7-9	TRBJ2-1	many	CASSLARPSGYNEQFF	TGTGCCAGCAGCTTAGCCCGCCCTAGCGGCTACAATGAGCAGTTCTTC
TRBD1	TRBV18	TRBJ2-5	few	CASSPMTGGSGETQYF	TGTGCCAGCTCACCGATGACAGGGGGCAGCGGGGAGACCCAGTACTTC
.	TRBV5-1	TRBJ2-1	few	CASSLGGSGYNEQFF	TGCGCCAGCAGCTTGGGCGGTAGCGGATACAATGAGCAGTTCTTC
.	TRBV11-2	TRBJ1-6	few	CASSPWGSPLHF	TGTGCCAGCAGCCCCTGGGGTTCACCCCTCCACTTT
.	TRBV2	TRBJ2-7	many	CASRQGLRTYEQYF	TGTGCCAGCAGACAGGGCCTCAGGACCTACGAGCAGTACTTC
TRBD1	TRBV7-8	TRBJ2-6	many	CASSFGTGISGANVLTF	TGTGCCAGCAGCTTTGGGACAGGGATCTCTGGGGCCAACGTCCTGACTTTC
.	TRBV7-8	TRBJ2-1	many	CASSLASRRTGRNEQFF	TGTGCCAGCAGCTTGGCCTCCCGGAGGACTGGTAGGAATGAGCAGTTCTTC
.	TRBV9	TRBJ1-1	many	CASSVAGNTEAFF	TGTGCCAGCAGCGTAGCCGGGAACACTGAAGCTTTCTTT
TRBD1	TRBV29-1	TRBJ1-1	few	CSVIRDRGRTEAFF	TGCAGCGTTATAAGGGACAGGGGGCGAACTGAAGCTTTCTTT
.	TRBV11-2	TRBJ2-1	many	CASSEETDFSYNEQFF	TGTGCCAGCAGCGAAGAGACAGATTTCTCCTACAATGAGCAGTTCTTC
.	TRBV11-2	TRBJ2-5	many	CASSLLGVIWETQYF	TGTGCCAGCAGCTTACTGGGGGTAATATGGGAGACCCAGTACTTC
.	TRBV6-6	TRBJ1-2	few	CASSPGPGAANYGYTF	TGTGCCAGCAGCCCGGGGCCAGGGGCAGCTAACTATGGCTACACCTTC
.	TRBV4-2	TRBJ2-1	.	CASSQARLGFNEQFF	TGTGCCAGCAGCCAAGCTCGGCTTGGGTTCAATGAGCAGTTCTTC
.	TRBV3-1	TRBJ2-2	few	CASTLVSGELFF	TGTGCCAGCACCCTAGTCTCCGGGGAGCTGTTTTTT
TRBD2	TRBV5-1	TRBJ2-1	.	CASSSLTSGGAGFYNEQFF	TGCGCCAGCAGCTCACTGACTAGCGGGGGGGCGGGTTTCTACAATGAGCAGTTCTTC
TRBD1	TRBV29-1	TRBJ1-1	.	CSGRDRGFTEAFF	TGCAGTGGAAGGGACAGGGGTTTCACTGAAGCTTTCTTT
.	TRBV20-1	TRBJ1-3	many	CSAAGGSDTIYF	TGCAGTGCTGCGGGGGGTTCGGACACCATATATTTT
TRBD1	TRBV28	TRBJ2-7	few	CASSSRGSSYEQYF	TGTGCCAGCAGTTCCAGGGGGAGCTCCTACGAGCAGTACTTC
.	TRBV11-2	TRBJ2-1	many	CASSLVLAVNEQFF	TGTGCCAGCAGCTTAGTTCTAGCAGTAAATGAGCAGTTCTTC
TRBD2	TRBV7-2	TRBJ2-2	many	CASSLGAGGPNTGELFF	TGTGCCAGCAGCTTAGGAGCGGGAGGCCCGAACACCGGGGAGCTGTTTTTT
TRBD1	TRBV7-2	TRBJ1-2	many	CASSPGTGEIYGYTF	TGTGCCAGCAGCCCGGGGACAGGTGAAATCTATGGCTACACCTTC
TRBD2	TRBV5-1	TRBJ2-7	many	CASSVGTRDYEQYF	TGCGCCAGCAGCGTCGGGACTAGAGACTACGAGCAGTACTTC
.	TRBV2	TRBJ1-2	.	CASRGDRPRYTF	TGTGCCAGCAGGGGCGACAGGCCTCGCTACACCTTC
.	TRBV12-3/TRBV12-4	TRBJ1-2	many	CASSLISGANYGYTF	TGTGCCAGCAGTTTAATAAGTGGGGCGAACTATGGCTACACCTTC
.	TRBV15	TRBJ2-2	.	CATSRGTGYSNTGELFF	TGTGCCACCAGCAGGGGAACAGGGTATTCGAACACCGGGGAGCTGTTTTTT
.	TRBV4-2	TRBJ2-1	many	CASSQEAPGVEDNEQFF	TGTGCCAGCAGCCAAGAGGCGCCGGGGGTGGAGGACAATGAGCAGTTCTTC
.	TRBV28	TRBJ1-1	.	CASSFAELAEAFF	TGTGCCAGCAGTTTCGCCGAGTTGGCTGAAGCTTTCTTT
TRBD2	TRBV7-6	TRBJ2-1	many	CASSLRRGGSQWQFF	TGTGCCAGCAGCTTAAGACGGGGGGGCTCCCAATGGCAGTTCTTC
.	TRBV5-6	TRBJ2-3	many	CASSHRFRTDTQYF	TGTGCCAGCAGCCACCGGTTTCGCACAGATACGCAGTATTTT
TRBD2	TRBV20-1	TRBJ2-1	few	CSAQSGGAYNEQFF	TGCAGTGCCCAGAGCGGGGGAGCCTACAATGAGCAGTTCTTC
.	TRBV12-3/TRBV12-4	TRBJ1-2	many	CASTLTATGYTF	TGTGCCAGCACCCTGACCGCAACGGGCTACACCTTC
TRBD1	TRBV7-8	TRBJ1-1	many	CASSPRRDRAASGAFF	TGTGCCAGCAGCCCCAGGCGGGACAGGGCCGCTTCGGGAGCTTTCTTT
.	TRBV6-1	TRBJ1-1	many	CASSEARGRGTEAFF	TGTGCCAGCAGTGAAGCGCGGGGGCGAGGAACTGAAGCTTTCTTT
.	TRBV7-8	TRBJ1-5	many	CASSFGIQGRQPQHF	TGTGCCAGCAGCTTTGGGATCCAGGGAAGGCAGCCCCAGCATTTT
.	TRBV9	TRBJ2-2	few	CASSVAPWDTGELFF	TGTGCCAGCAGCGTAGCCCCGTGGGACACCGGGGAGCTGTTTTTT
TRBD2	TRBV15	TRBJ2-3	.	CATSRGLAGPTDTQYF	TGTGCCACCAGCAGAGGACTAGCGGGTCCCACAGATACGCAGTATTTT
TRBD1	TRBV10-3	TRBJ2-7	.	CAIRGQGPWGEQYF	TGTGCCATCAGAGGACAGGGGCCCTGGGGAGAGCAGTACTTC
TRBD1	TRBV28	TRBJ2-6	many	CASSSRDSRSGANVLTF	TGTGCCAGCAGTTCAAGGGACAGCCGCTCTGGGGCCAACGTCCTGACTTTC
TRBD1	TRBV7-2	TRBJ1-2	few	CASSAGTGRGYTF	TGTGCCAGCAGCGCCGGGACAGGGAGGGGCTACACCTTC
TRBD1	TRBV19	TRBJ1-5	many	CASRERQGSNQPQHF	TGTGCCAGTAGAGAAAGACAGGGTAGCAATCAGCCCCAGCATTTT
TRBD2	TRBV5-4	TRBJ2-2	many	CASSPRLLLAGDTGELFF	TGTGCCAGCAGCCCGCGCCTTTTACTAGCGGGAGACACCGGGGAGCTGTTTTTT
.	TRBV5-4	TRBJ1-5	few	CASSADPNQPQHF	TGTGCCAGCAGCGCGGACCCAAATCAGCCCCAGCATTTT
.	TRBV15	TRBJ2-3	many	CATSRGTDTQYF	TGTGCCACCAGCAGAGGCACAGATACGCAGTATTTT